The T cell receptor beta chain described here comes from a study of patients and donors after allogeneic stem cell transplantation (dated by TCRdb to the early 2020s). Relative to germline, V is missing 3 bases and J is missing 3 bases, with 7 bases of the junction outside any gene match. The CDR3, from cysteine to phenylalanine, totals 16 residues. Of the read, only the CDR3 DNA is kept; its 48 bases are in frame from base 1. This clonotype was observed a few times. Its specific antigen is unknown. Per-nucleotide qualities are absent, and no much larger clonotype sits a single base away. Receptor amplification or capture employed RT-PCR. Instrument on record: NextSeq 550. TCRdb took the public reads, trimmed them with fastp at Q25, ran MiXCR for clone calling and kept in-frame beta chains. Rows are unified per CDR3 protein, each entry keeping the most common DNA and genes. This sample is represented by 50,000 to 60,000 distinct CDR3 sequences; approximately 12% of them were singletons. The ten largest account for around 33% of the sample.

The sequenced sample consisted of blood, either unsorted or a sorted T cell fraction (not recorded which). The source is a human donor who was either an allogeneic HSCT recipient or a stem cell or donor lymphocyte infusion donor (not recorded which). It is not recorded whose cells these are; they may come from a transplant donor. The chain is encoded by TRBV12-3 or TRBV12-4 joined to TRBJ2-3; the junction holds 9 bases that match TRBD2. The DNA reads TGTGCCAGCAGTTTGGTCTCGCTAGCGGGGACAGATACGCAGTATTTT. The translation is CASSLVSLAGTDTQYF.